Sequencing of this TCR beta chain was carried out in a study of neoadjuvant anti-PD-1 for oral cavity cancer. Study background: Around day 43, patients without progression received a fourth nivolumab dose before surgery.

Libraries were prepared by immunoSEQ multiplex PCR; TCRdb keeps only in-frame clonotypes and omits some of them. This sample has about 16,000 clones, with around 69% found just once. Overall study results and limits: With three patients per group, TCR findings need larger cohorts.

Regarding this clone: The antigen is undetermined.

Germline V gives CDR1 SGHTA, CDR2 FQGNSA. Trimming took 3 bases from V and 8 from J, leaving 11 bases between them. The CDR3 has 13 amino acids. This receptor was identified in a person between 40 and 79 years old with oral cavity squamous cell carcinoma. This specimen consisted of PBMCs, obtained before nivolumab (anti-PD-1) treatment. The chain uses TRBV7-2 and TRBJ2-1; weak D call: TRBD2 (5 bases). The CDR3 DNA is TGTGCCAGCAGCTTTTCGGGCGGGTATGAGCAGTTCTTC. Protein product: CASSFSGGYEQFF.